A selection of T cell receptor beta chains follows, all from one sample in a study of blood T cell repertoires in COVID-19. The assay was immunoSEQ multiplex PCR, and TCRdb's table has in-frame clones only and misses some. The profile shows some 490,000 clones, roughly nine tenths of them singletons. Sequencing used PBMCs or T cells enriched from blood (not recorded which). The source of these receptors is a woman aged 55-75 years who had recovered from COVID-19. The CDR3 runs from the conserved cysteine through the conserved F or W. The D gene is left open where the match is weak.

cdr3_length: 13
j_call: TRBJ1-4
d_call: TRBD1
v_call: TRBV28
cdr3_aa: CASNPTGREKLFF
cdr3_nt: TGTGCCAGCAACCCGACAGGGAGAGAAAAACTGTTTTTT

cdr3_length: 17
j_call: TRBJ2-2
d_call: TRBD2
v_call: TRBV27
cdr3_aa: CASRLLLPSGGSGELFF
cdr3_nt: TGTGCCAGCAGGCTACTACTCCCCAGCGGGGGAAGCGGGGAGCTGTTTTTT

cdr3_length: 12
j_call: TRBJ1-2
d_call: NA
v_call: TRBV11-2
cdr3_aa: CASSRTAYGYTF
cdr3_nt: TGTGCCAGCAGCCGGACAGCATATGGCTACACCTTC

cdr3_length: 14
j_call: TRBJ1-4
d_call: TRBD1
v_call: TRBV19
cdr3_aa: CASTRDRYNEKLFF
cdr3_nt: TGTGCCAGTACCCGGGACAGATATAATGAAAAACTGTTTTTT

cdr3_length: 11
j_call: TRBJ2-5
d_call: NA
v_call: TRBV20-1
cdr3_aa: CSARAPGTQYF
cdr3_nt: TGCAGTGCTAGAGCCCCGGGGACCCAGTACTTC

cdr3_length: 14
j_call: TRBJ1-2
d_call: TRBD1
v_call: TRBV7-6
cdr3_aa: CASSGQGPNYGYTF
cdr3_nt: TGTGCCAGCAGTGGACAGGGGCCTAACTATGGCTACACCTTC

cdr3_length: 18
j_call: TRBJ2-3
d_call: TRBD2
v_call: TRBV5-1
cdr3_aa: CASSLGLAGGRITDTQYF
cdr3_nt: TGCGCCAGCAGCTTAGGACTAGCGGGGGGGCGTATCACAGATACGCAGTATTTT

cdr3_length: 14
j_call: TRBJ2-2
d_call: TRBD2
v_call: TRBV9
cdr3_aa: CASKRGVETGELFF
cdr3_nt: TGTGCCAGCAAACGGGGGGTAGAGACCGGGGAGCTGTTTTTT

cdr3_length: 14
j_call: TRBJ1-1
d_call: NA
v_call: TRBV6-1
cdr3_aa: CASSEVAGESEAFF
cdr3_nt: TGTGCCAGCAGTGAAGTCGCGGGGGAGTCTGAAGCTTTCTTT

cdr3_length: 12
j_call: TRBJ1-3
d_call: NA
v_call: TRBV2
cdr3_aa: CASTTEGNTIYF
cdr3_nt: TGTGCCAGCACGACAGAAGGGAACACCATATATTTT

cdr3_length: 15
j_call: TRBJ1-2
d_call: NA
v_call: TRBV5-1
cdr3_aa: CASSLLGRYNYGYTF
cdr3_nt: TGCGCCAGCAGCTTGCTAGGCCGTTACAACTATGGCTACACCTTC

cdr3_length: 16
j_call: TRBJ1-2
d_call: TRBD1
v_call: TRBV28
cdr3_aa: CASSVGGQGDIFGYTF
cdr3_nt: TGTGCCAGCAGTGTGGGGGGACAGGGGGATATCTTTGGCTACACCTTC

cdr3_length: 18
j_call: TRBJ1-6
d_call: NA
v_call: TRBV4-1
cdr3_aa: CASSQELGDSSYNSPLHF
cdr3_nt: TGCGCCAGCAGCCAAGAGTTAGGGGATAGCTCCTATAATTCACCCCTCCACTTT

cdr3_length: 12
j_call: TRBJ1-1
d_call: NA
v_call: TRBV7-9
cdr3_aa: CASSLDRIEAFF
cdr3_nt: TGTGCCAGCAGCCTTGACAGGATTGAAGCTTTCTTT